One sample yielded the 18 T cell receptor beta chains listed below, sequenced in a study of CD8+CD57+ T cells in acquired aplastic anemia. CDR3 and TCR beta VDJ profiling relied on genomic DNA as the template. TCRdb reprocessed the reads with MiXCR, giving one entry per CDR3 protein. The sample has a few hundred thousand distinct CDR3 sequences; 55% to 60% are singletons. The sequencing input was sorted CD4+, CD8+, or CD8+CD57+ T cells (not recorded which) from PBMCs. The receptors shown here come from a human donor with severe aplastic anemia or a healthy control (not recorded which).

The CDR3 loop reads CASGWGYTEAFF. Written as DNA, the CDR3 is TGTGCCAGCGGGTGGGGGTACACTGAAGCTTTCTTT. This chain joins TRBV2 and TRBJ1-1; TRBD1 is a possible D gene (5 bases). Looked up from germline, CDR1 is SNHLY and CDR2 is FYNNEI. The CDR3 has 12 amino acids. Deletions cut 8 bases from V and 3 bases from J, with 10 bases between.

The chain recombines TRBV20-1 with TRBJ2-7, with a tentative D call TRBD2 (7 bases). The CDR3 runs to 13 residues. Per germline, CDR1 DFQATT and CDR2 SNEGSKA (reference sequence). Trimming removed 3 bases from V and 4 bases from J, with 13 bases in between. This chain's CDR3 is CSASGGREYEQYF. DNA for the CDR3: TGCAGTGCTAGCGGGGGGCGTGAGTACGAGCAGTACTTC.

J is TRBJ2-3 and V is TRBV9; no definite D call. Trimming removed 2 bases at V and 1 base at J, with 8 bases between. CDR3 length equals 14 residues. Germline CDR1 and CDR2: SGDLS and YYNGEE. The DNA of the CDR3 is TGTGCCAGCAGCGTCCGACGAGGCACAGATACGCAGTATTTT. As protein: CASSVRRGTDTQYF.

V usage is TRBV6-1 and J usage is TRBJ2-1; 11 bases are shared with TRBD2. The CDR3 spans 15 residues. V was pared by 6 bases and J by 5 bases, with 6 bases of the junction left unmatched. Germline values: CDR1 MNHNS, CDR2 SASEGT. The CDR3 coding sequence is TGTGCCAGCAGACAGACTAGCGGGGTTCACAATGAGCAGTTCTTC. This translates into CASRQTSGVHNEQFF.

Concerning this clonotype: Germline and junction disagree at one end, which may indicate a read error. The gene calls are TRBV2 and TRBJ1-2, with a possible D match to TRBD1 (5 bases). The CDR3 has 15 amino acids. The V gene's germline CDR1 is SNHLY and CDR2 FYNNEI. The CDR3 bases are TGTGCCAGCAGGGGGGTGGGGAGGGAACACTACGGCTACACCTTC. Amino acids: CASRGVGREHYGYTF.

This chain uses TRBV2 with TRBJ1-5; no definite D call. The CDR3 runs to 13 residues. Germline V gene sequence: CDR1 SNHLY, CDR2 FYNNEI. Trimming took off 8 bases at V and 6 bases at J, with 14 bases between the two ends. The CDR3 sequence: CASSQDPRQPQHF. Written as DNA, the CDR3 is TGTGCCAGCTCGCAGGACCCTCGTCAGCCCCAGCATTTT.

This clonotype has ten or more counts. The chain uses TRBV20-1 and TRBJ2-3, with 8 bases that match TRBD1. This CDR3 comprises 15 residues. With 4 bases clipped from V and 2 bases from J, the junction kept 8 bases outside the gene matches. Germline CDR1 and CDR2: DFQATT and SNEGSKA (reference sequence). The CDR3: CSAIDRGTHTDTQYF. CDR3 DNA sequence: TGCAGTGCTATCGACAGGGGCACGCACACAGATACGCAGTATTTT.

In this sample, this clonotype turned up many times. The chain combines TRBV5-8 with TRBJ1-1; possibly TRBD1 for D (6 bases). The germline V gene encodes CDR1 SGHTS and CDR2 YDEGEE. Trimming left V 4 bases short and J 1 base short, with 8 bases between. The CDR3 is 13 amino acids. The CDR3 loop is CASSGGQNTEAFF. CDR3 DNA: TGTGCCAGCAGCGGGGGACAGAACACTGAAGCTTTCTTT.

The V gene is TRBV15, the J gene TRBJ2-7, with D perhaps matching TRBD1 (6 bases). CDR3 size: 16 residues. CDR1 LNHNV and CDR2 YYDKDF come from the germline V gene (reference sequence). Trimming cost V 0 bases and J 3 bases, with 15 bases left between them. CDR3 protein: CATSRETAGADYEQYF. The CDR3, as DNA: TGTGCCACCAGCAGAGAGACCGCAGGGGCGGACTACGAGCAGTACTTC.

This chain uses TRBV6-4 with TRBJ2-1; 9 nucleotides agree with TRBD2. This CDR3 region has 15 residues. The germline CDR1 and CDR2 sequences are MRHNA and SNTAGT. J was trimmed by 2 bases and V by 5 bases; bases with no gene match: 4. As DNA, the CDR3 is TGTGCCAGCAGTCGGAGCGGGAGGCCCTACAATGAGCAGTTCTTC. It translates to CASSRSGRPYNEQFF.

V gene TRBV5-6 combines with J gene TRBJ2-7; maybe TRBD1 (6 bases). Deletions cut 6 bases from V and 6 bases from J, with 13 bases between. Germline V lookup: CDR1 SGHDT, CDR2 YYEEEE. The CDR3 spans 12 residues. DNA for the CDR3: TGTGCCAGCATCCCGTGGGGGCGCGAGCAGTACTTC. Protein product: CASIPWGREQYF.

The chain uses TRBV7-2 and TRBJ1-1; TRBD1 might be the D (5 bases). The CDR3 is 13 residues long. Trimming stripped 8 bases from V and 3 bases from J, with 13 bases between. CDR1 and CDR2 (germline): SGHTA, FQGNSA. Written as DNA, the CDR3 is TGTGCCAGCGGGACCACGGGGGACACTGAAGCTTTCTTT. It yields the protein CASGTTGDTEAFF.

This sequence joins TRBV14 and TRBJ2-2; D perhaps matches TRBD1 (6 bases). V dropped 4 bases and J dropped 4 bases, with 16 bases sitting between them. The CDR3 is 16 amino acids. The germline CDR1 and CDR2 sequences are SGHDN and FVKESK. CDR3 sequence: CASSLVTGQPTGELFF. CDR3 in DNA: TGTGCCAGCAGCCTGGTCACCGGACAGCCCACCGGGGAGCTGTTTTTT.

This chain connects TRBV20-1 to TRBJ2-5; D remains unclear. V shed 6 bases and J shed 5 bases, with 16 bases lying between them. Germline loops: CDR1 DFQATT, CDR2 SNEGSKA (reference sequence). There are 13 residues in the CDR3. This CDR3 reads CSALPPRWETQYF. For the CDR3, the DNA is TGCAGTGCCCTTCCACCCCGATGGGAGACCCAGTACTTC.

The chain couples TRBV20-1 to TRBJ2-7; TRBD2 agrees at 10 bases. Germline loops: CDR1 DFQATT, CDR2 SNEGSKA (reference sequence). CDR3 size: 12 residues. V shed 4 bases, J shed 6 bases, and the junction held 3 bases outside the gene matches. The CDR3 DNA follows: TGCAGTGCTACAAGGACTAGCGGCGAGCAGTACTTC. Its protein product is CSATRTSGEQYF.

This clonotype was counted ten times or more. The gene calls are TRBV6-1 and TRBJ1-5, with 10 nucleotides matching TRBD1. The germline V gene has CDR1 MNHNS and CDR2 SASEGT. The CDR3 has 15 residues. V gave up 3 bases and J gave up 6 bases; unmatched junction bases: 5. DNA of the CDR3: TGTGCCAGCAGTGACCGGGACAGGGGAGGTCAGCCCCAGCATTTT. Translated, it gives CASSDRDRGGQPQHF.

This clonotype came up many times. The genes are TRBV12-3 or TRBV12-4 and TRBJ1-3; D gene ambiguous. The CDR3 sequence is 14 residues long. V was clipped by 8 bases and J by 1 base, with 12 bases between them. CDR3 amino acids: CASGGDQSGNTIYF. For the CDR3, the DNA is TGTGCCAGCGGAGGAGATCAATCTGGAAACACCATATATTTT.

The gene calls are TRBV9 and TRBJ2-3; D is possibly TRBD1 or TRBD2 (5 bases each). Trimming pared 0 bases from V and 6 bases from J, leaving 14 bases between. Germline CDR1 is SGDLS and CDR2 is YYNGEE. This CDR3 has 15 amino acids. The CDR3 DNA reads TGTGCCAGCAGCGTAGTAGGCAGGGTAGCGGATACGCAGTATTTT. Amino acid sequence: CASSVVGRVADTQYF.